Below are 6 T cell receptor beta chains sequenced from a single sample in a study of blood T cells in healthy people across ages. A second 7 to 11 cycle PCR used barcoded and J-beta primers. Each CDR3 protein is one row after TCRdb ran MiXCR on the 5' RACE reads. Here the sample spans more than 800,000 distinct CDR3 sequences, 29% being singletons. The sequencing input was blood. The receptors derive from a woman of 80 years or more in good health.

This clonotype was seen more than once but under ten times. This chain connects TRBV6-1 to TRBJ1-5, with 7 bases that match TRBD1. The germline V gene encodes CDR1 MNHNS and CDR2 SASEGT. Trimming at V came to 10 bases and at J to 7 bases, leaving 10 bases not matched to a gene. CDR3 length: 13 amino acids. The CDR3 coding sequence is TGTGCCATTTCCGGGACAGACTACCAGCCCCAGCATTTT. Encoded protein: CAISGTDYQPQHF.

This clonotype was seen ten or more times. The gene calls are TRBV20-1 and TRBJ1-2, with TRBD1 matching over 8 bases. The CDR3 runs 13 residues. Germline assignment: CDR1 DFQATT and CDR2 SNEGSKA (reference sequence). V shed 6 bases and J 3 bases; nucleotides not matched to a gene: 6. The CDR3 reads CSAVTGVDYGYTF. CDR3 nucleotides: TGCAGTGCAGTGACAGGGGTTGACTATGGCTACACCTTC.

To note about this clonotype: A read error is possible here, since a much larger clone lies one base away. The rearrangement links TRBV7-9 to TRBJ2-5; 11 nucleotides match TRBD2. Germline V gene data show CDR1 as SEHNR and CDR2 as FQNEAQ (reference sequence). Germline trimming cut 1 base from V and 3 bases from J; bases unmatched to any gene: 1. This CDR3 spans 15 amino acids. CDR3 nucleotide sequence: TGTGCCAGCAGCTTAGAGGGACTAGCGGAAGAGACCCAGTACTTC. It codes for CASSLEGLAEETQYF.

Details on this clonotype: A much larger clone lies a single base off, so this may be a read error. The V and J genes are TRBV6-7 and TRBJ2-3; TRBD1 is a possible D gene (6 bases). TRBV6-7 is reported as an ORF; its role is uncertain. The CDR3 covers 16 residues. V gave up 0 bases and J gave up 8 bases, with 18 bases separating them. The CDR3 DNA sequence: TGTGCCAGCAGTTACTCGAGACAGGCCACCAGGGGTACGCAGTATTTT. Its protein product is CASSYSRQATRGTQYF.

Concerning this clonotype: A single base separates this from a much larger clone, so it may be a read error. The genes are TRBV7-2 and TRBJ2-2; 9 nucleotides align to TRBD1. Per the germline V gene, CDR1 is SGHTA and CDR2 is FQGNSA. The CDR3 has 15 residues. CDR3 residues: CASSRDRGDTGERFF. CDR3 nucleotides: TGTGCCAGCAGCCGAGACAGGGGGGACACCGGGGAGCGGTTTTTT.

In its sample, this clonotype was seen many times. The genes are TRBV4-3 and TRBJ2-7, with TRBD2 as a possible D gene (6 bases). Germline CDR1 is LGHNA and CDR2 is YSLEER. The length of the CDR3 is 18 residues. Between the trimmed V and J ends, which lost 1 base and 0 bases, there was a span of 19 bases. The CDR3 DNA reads TGCGCCAGCAGCCAAGCCCCCCGCCGGGGGAGAAGCTCCTACGAGCAGTACTTC. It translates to CASSQAPRRGRSSYEQYF.